The next 22 T cell receptor beta chains were all read from a single sample in a study of blood T cell repertoires in COVID-19. Repertoires were generated with immunoSEQ multiplex PCR, while TCRdb's copy carries only in-frame clones and drops some. The sample holds 150,000 to 200,000 clones, approximately 90% seen once. The sample taken for sequencing was PBMCs or T cells enriched from blood (not recorded which). The receptors come from a woman younger than 30 who had recovered from COVID-19.

This clone was recorded a few times. This chain connects TRBV24-1 to TRBJ2-5; 8 bases are a match to TRBD1. Germline CDR1 and CDR2: KGHDR and SFDVKD. The length of the CDR3 is 13 residues. V lost 9 bases, J lost 5 bases, and 7 bases stayed unmatched. The CDR3 bases are TGTGCCACCGCCGGGACAGGTCGGGAGACCCAGTACTTC. Translated: CATAGTGRETQYF.

The rearrangement links TRBV4-1 to TRBJ2-7; 8 nucleotides line up with TRBD1. The germline gives CDR1 MGHRA, CDR2 YSYEKL. V lost 3 bases, J lost 2 bases, and 0 bases stayed unmatched. This CDR3 comprises 13 residues. The DNA of the CDR3 is TGCGCCAGCAGCCAGGGACAGGCCTACGAGCAGTACTTC. It codes for CASSQGQAYEQYF.

The chain couples TRBV27 to TRBJ2-7, with 11 bases aligning to TRBD2. The CDR3 is made up of 13 amino acids. Germline V gene lookup returns CDR1 MNHEY and CDR2 SMNVEV (reference sequence). V dropped 2 bases and J dropped 6; count of bases not matched to a gene: 0. Here the CDR3 DNA reads TGTGCCAGCAGTTTAACTAGCGGGAGCGAGCAGTACTTC. This gives the protein CASSLTSGSEQYF.

This chain links TRBV6-5 with TRBJ2-2; D possibly corresponds to TRBD2 (5 bases). CDR3 length: 15 residues. Germline V lookup: CDR1 MNHEY, CDR2 SVGAGI. V was clipped by 8 bases and J by 2 bases, with 15 bases between them. The CDR3 spells CASGSPAVNTGELFF. CDR3 DNA sequence: TGTGCCAGCGGTTCACCAGCGGTAAACACCGGGGAGCTGTTTTTT.

The rearrangement joins TRBV5-4 to TRBJ1-1; D is possibly TRBD1 (5 bases). The germline V gene has CDR1 SGHNT and CDR2 YYREEE (reference sequence). Trimming removed 4 bases from V and 1 base from J, with 14 bases in between. The CDR3 runs to 15 residues. The CDR3 sequence is CASSRGLGGNTEAFF. The DNA of the CDR3 is TGTGCCAGCAGCAGGGGCCTCGGGGGGAACACTGAAGCTTTCTTT. Using reference TRBV5-4 and TRBJ1-1 for the parts outside the CDR3, the full variable domain is ETGVTQSPTHLIKTRGQQVTLRCSSQSGHNTVSWYQQALGQGPQFIFQYYREEENGRGNFPPRFSGLQFPNYSSELNVNALELDDSALYLCASSRGLGGNTEAFFGQGTRLTVV.

This chain connects TRBV27 to TRBJ2-7; tentative D call: TRBD1 (5 bases). The CDR3 runs 13 residues. The germline V gene encodes CDR1 MNHEY and CDR2 SMNVEV (reference sequence). V gave up 5 bases and J gave up 0 bases, with 8 bases separating them. CDR3 protein: CASSRQPSYEQYF. CDR3 nucleotides: TGTGCCAGCAGTCGACAGCCCTCCTACGAGCAGTACTTC.

This chain joins TRBV2 and TRBJ2-2; TRBD1 is a possible D gene (5 bases). Trimming cost V 1 base and J 4 bases, with 7 bases left between them. Looked up from germline, CDR1 is SNHLY and CDR2 is FYNNEI. The CDR3 sequence is 14 residues long. CDR3 amino acids: CASSEGRVTGELFF. CDR3 DNA sequence: TGTGCCAGCAGTGAAGGCAGGGTCACCGGGGAGCTGTTTTTT.

V gene TRBV9 combines with J gene TRBJ2-1, with D possibly TRBD2 on 5 matching bases. Trimming took 4 bases from V and 5 from J, leaving 10 bases between them. CDR3 length: 13 amino acids. The germline gives CDR1 SGDLS, CDR2 YYNGEE. This CDR3 is CASSPAVNNEQFF. CDR3 DNA: TGTGCCAGCAGCCCAGCGGTTAACAATGAGCAGTTCTTC.

The CDR3 spells CASRPRGGSPEAFF. The CDR3 DNA sequence: TGTGCCAGCAGGCCCCGGGGGGGGTCACCTGAAGCTTTCTTT. The V and J genes are TRBV28 and TRBJ1-1; tentatively, D is TRBD1 (5 bases). Per the germline V gene, CDR1 is MDHEN and CDR2 is SYDVKM. Deletions cut 6 bases from V and 6 bases from J, with 17 bases between. The CDR3 is 14 residues long.

This clone was seen only a few times. The V call is TRBV5-5, the J call TRBJ2-3; TRBD2 might be the D (6 bases). Germline V gene data show CDR1 as SGHKS and CDR2 as YYEKEE (reference sequence). The CDR3 extends over 14 amino acids. Trimming stripped 4 bases from V and 6 bases from J, with 15 bases between. This CDR3 is CASSAGLLGDTQYF. CDR3 sequence (DNA): TGTGCCAGCAGCGCGGGACTTCTGGGGGATACGCAGTATTTT.

The chain employs TRBV7-9 and TRBJ1-1, with 7 bases aligning to TRBD1. After removal of 4 bases from V and 7 bases from J, the junction contained 9 bases not matched to a gene. Germline V lookup: CDR1 SEHNR, CDR2 FQNEAQ (reference sequence). There are 14 residues in the CDR3. The CDR3 DNA reads TGTGCCAGCAGCTCGCATGGCCAGGGGGATGAAGCTTTCTTT. As protein: CASSSHGQGDEAFF.

The gene calls are TRBV10-3 and TRBJ1-6; a possible D gene is TRBD1 (6 bases). The germline V and J ends were trimmed by 5 bases and 10 bases, with 18 bases remaining between them. This CDR3 has 15 residues. Germline V gene lookup returns CDR1 ENHRY and CDR2 SYGVKD. The CDR3: CAISRDRTGNSPLHF. In DNA, the CDR3 is TGTGCCATCAGTCGCGACAGGACCGGCAACTCACCCCTCCACTTT.

The chain has TRBV6-5 and TRBJ2-1; 7 nucleotides agree with TRBD2. Germline trimming cut 6 bases from V and 7 bases from J; bases unmatched to any gene: 12. Germline values: CDR1 MNHEY, CDR2 SVGAGI. The CDR3 extends over 15 amino acids. The CDR3 spells CASSLSITGGNEQFF. CDR3 DNA: TGTGCCAGCAGCCTTTCTATTACCGGGGGGAATGAGCAGTTCTTC.

The rearrangement joins TRBV28 to TRBJ1-5, with D maybe TRBD1 (5 bases). V lost 4 bases and J lost 0, with 19 bases in between. Germline CDR1 reads MDHEN; CDR2 reads SYDVKM. The length of the CDR3 is 18 residues. The CDR3 loop is CASSSIKTEFYSNQPQHF. The CDR3 coding sequence is TGTGCCAGCAGTTCCATTAAGACAGAGTTTTATAGCAATCAGCCCCAGCATTTT.

V is TRBV9 and J is TRBJ2-2, with D uncertain. Trimming stripped 3 bases from V and 1 base from J, with 10 bases between. This CDR3 has 15 residues. Looked up from germline, CDR1 is SGDLS and CDR2 is YYNGEE. The CDR3 protein is CASSGRLQNTGELFF. Here the CDR3 DNA reads TGTGCCAGCAGCGGAAGACTCCAGAACACCGGGGAGCTGTTTTTT.

This chain connects TRBV19 to TRBJ2-1, with TRBD2 identical over 9 bases. Unmatched junction bases numbered 12, after V lost 6 bases and J lost 6 bases. The CDR3 length is 16 residues. Germline V CDR1 and CDR2: LNHDA, SQIVND (reference sequence). The CDR3, as DNA: TGTGCCAGTAGCGGAGCCGGCGGGAGGGCCTTCAATGAGCAGTTCTTC. Amino acid sequence: CASSGAGGRAFNEQFF.

This clone has only a few counts. This rearrangement joins TRBV10-1 to TRBJ1-1, with D possibly TRBD1 on 5 matching bases. The V gene lost 8 bases and the J gene lost 5 bases, with 18 bases spanning the gap. Germline CDR1 is WNHNN and CDR2 is SYGVQD (reference sequence). This CDR3 has 14 residues. For the CDR3, the DNA is TGCGCCAGCCGACCCGGGACTCTTTGGACTGAAGCTTTCTTT. This gives the protein CASRPGTLWTEAFF.

The chain combines TRBV24-1 with TRBJ2-1; the D is unclear. The V and J ends lost 4 bases and 4 bases respectively, with 4 bases between them. CDR1 is KGHDR and CDR2 is SFDVKD in the germline V gene. The CDR3 totals 12 residues. The CDR3 DNA sequence: TGTGCCACCAGTGAACAGTACAATGAGCAGTTCTTC. Amino acid sequence: CATSEQYNEQFF.

V and J are TRBV28 and TRBJ1-1; the D is unclear. Trimming stripped 4 bases from V and 0 bases from J, with 9 bases between. CDR1 MDHEN and CDR2 SYDVKM come from the germline V gene. The CDR3 consists of 14 residues. CDR3 region: CASSSPPVNTEAFF. DNA of the CDR3: TGTGCCAGCAGTTCCCCCCCAGTGAACACTGAAGCTTTCTTT.

This chain links TRBV2 with TRBJ2-1; D uncertain. The CDR3 loop spans 15 amino acids. Germline V gene data show CDR1 as SNHLY and CDR2 as FYNNEI. V was pared by 6 bases and J by 0 bases, with 12 bases between. In DNA, the CDR3 is TGTGCCAGCAGCCCTGACAAGGCCTCCTACAATGAGCAGTTCTTC. Protein sequence: CASSPDKASYNEQFF.

This clone was picked up a small number of times. The chain's CDR3 is CSSKRTRTPCEQYF. As DNA, the CDR3 is TGCAGCTCCAAGAGGACTAGGACCCCCTGCGAGCAGTACTTC. The chain carries TRBV29-1 and TRBJ2-7, with 7 bases lining up with TRBD2. V shed 8 bases and J 6 bases; nucleotides not matched to a gene: 16. From germline, CDR1 is SQVTM and CDR2 ANQGSEA. This CDR3 spans 14 amino acids.

The rearrangement joins TRBV29-1 to TRBJ2-2; D not resolved. V dropped 4 bases and J dropped 1 base, with 13 bases sitting between them. Germline CDR1 SQVTM, CDR2 ANQGSEA. This CDR3 comprises 15 residues. The chain's CDR3 is CSVGAPGLNTGELFF. CDR3 nucleotides: TGCAGCGTTGGTGCCCCAGGCTTGAACACCGGGGAGCTGTTTTTT.